This TCR beta chain was observed in a study of blood T cell repertoires in COVID-19. On the study more broadly: Italy, Spain and the United States were the sources of the convalescent and acute COVID-19 samples.

In germline, CDR1 is SNHLY, CDR2 FYNNEI. V lost 8 bases to trimming and J lost 2 bases, with 13 bases between them. CDR3 length equals 14 residues. Sequenced by immunoSEQ multiplex PCR; TCRdb stores in-frame clones only, minus some. The data contain 250,000 or so clones, about 80% of them singletons. The chain carries TRBV2 and TRBJ1-5; the D is unclear. The source is an elderly woman with acute or convalescent COVID-19. The sample was peripheral blood. In nucleotides, the CDR3 is TGTGCCAGCGGACTAGCGGGCGGCAATCAGCCCCAGCATTTT. Protein product: CASGLAGGNQPQHF.